One sample yielded the 19 T cell receptor beta chains listed below, sequenced in a study of blood T cell repertoires in COVID-19. Assay: immunoSEQ multiplex PCR; the TCRdb copy retains only in-frame clones and omits some. The sample has approximately 220,000 clones; around 85% are singletons. The sample consisted of PBMCs or T cells enriched from blood (not recorded which). The source is a woman aged 35 to 49 with acute COVID-19.

V and J are TRBV7-9 and TRBJ1-5; D is possibly TRBD1 (5 bases). The V end was cut by 4 bases, the J end by 5 bases, with 15 bases between. CDR1 and CDR2 (germline): SEHNR, FQNEAQ (reference sequence). The CDR3 spans 15 residues. The CDR3 bases are TGTGCCAGCAGCTCCGCCAATTCCAGGGATCAGCCCCAGCATTTT. It encodes CASSSANSRDQPQHF.

This clone turned up a few times. CDR3 DNA sequence: TGTGCCAGCAGCGTCAGTCCCGGGACTAGCGGGAGGGGGAGCCATGAGCAGTTCTTC. This gives the protein CASSVSPGTSGRGSHEQFF. The chain combines TRBV7-2 with TRBJ2-1, with 16 bases that match TRBD2. This CDR3 is built from 19 residues. CDR1 is SGHTA and CDR2 is FQGNSA in the germline V gene. The junction had 15 bases not matched to a gene; V was cut back by 5 bases and J by 8 bases.

The V gene is TRBV4-1, the J gene TRBJ2-1, with 8 bases fitting TRBD2. Germline CDR1 is MGHRA and CDR2 is YSYEKL. This CDR3 contains 18 residues. V lost 0 bases to trimming and J lost 2 bases; unmatched junction nucleotides: 9. The CDR3 region is CASSQDFPSGGTYNEQFF. CDR3 coding DNA: TGCGCCAGCAGCCAAGATTTTCCGAGCGGGGGAACCTACAATGAGCAGTTCTTC.

This clone was found a few times. The gene calls are TRBV7-3 and TRBJ2-7; 14 bases match TRBD2. V lost 5 bases to trimming and J lost 4 bases; unmatched junction nucleotides: 10. The CDR3 is 17 amino acids. CDR1 SGHTA and CDR2 FQGTGA come from the germline V gene. The CDR3 region is CASSRTAGTSGSYEQYF. The CDR3 coding sequence is TGTGCCAGCAGCCGGACCGCGGGGACTAGCGGGAGTTACGAGCAGTACTTC.

The chain uses TRBV7-3 and TRBJ2-3, with no clear D. V was trimmed by 2 bases and J by 5 bases, leaving 8 bases between them. Looked up from germline, CDR1 is SGHTA and CDR2 is FQGTGA. This CDR3 has 13 amino acids. CDR3 DNA sequence: TGTGCCAGCAGCTTAGAGAGGAAAGATACGCAGTATTTT. This encodes CASSLERKDTQYF.

The CDR3 reads CASRVRVSLNTEAFF. Here the CDR3 DNA reads TGTGCCAGCAGGGTCCGGGTATCCTTGAACACTGAAGCTTTCTTT. The J gene is TRBJ1-1, the V gene TRBV28; D is ambiguous. V was clipped by 6 bases and J by 0 bases, with 14 bases between them. CDR1 MDHEN and CDR2 SYDVKM come from the germline V gene. The CDR3 sequence is 15 residues long.

The chain is built from TRBV19 and TRBJ1-2, with D possibly matching TRBD1 (5 bases). CDR1 is LNHDA and CDR2 is SQIVND in the germline V gene (reference sequence). V lost 1 base, J lost 6 bases, and 9 bases lay in between. The CDR3 runs to 13 residues. In nucleotides, the CDR3 is TGTGCCAGTAGTATAGGGGAAGGGGATGGCTACACCTTC. Amino acid sequence: CASSIGEGDGYTF.

This chain's CDR3 is CASSLGSGGVGAQHF. CDR3 bases: TGTGCCAGCAGCTTAGGCTCCGGCGGGGTTGGAGCCCAGCATTTT. The rearrangement joins TRBV7-2 to TRBJ1-5; D unresolved. This CDR3 comprises 15 residues. The V and J ends lost 1 base and 11 bases respectively, with 18 bases between them. Germline CDR1 SGHTA, CDR2 FQGNSA.

The chain joins TRBV6-2 or TRBV6-3 to TRBJ2-2; possibly TRBD2 for D (5 bases). The CDR3 contains 13 residues. Trimming cost V 6 bases and J 6 bases, with 11 bases left between them. Germline V gene lookup returns CDR1 MNHEY and CDR2 SVGEGT. The CDR3: CASSKAGPGELFF. The CDR3 coding sequence is TGTGCCAGCAGCAAGGCGGGTCCCGGGGAGCTGTTTTTT.

CDR3 DNA: TGCAGCGTTGGGGACAGGGGGCCCCCCTACGAGCAGTACTTC. It specifies CSVGDRGPPYEQYF. The rearrangement links TRBV29-1 to TRBJ2-7, with 12 bases fitting TRBD1. V was pared by 4 bases and J by 2 bases, with 3 bases of the junction left unmatched. The CDR3 sequence is 14 residues long. Germline CDR1 SQVTM, CDR2 ANQGSEA.

V and J are TRBV2 and TRBJ1-2; no clear D gene. CDR3 length equals 13 residues. Germline values: CDR1 SNHLY, CDR2 FYNNEI. V was clipped by 6 bases and J by 8 bases, with 16 bases between them. The CDR3 DNA follows: TGTGCCAGCAGCTTCGATCCTTCGGGAGGCTACACCTTC. This translates into CASSFDPSGGYTF.

V is TRBV4-1 and J is TRBJ2-7, with D maybe TRBD1 (6 bases). The germline V gene has CDR1 MGHRA and CDR2 YSYEKL. The CDR3 is 15 amino acids. V dropped 5 bases and J dropped 1 base, with 15 bases sitting between them. The CDR3 sequence is CASSYDHRVSYEQYF. The CDR3 DNA reads as TGCGCCAGCAGCTACGACCACAGGGTTTCCTACGAGCAGTACTTC.

The gene calls are TRBV9 and TRBJ2-2, with D perhaps matching TRBD2 (6 bases). The length of the CDR3 is 15 residues. Trimming removed 0 bases from V and 1 base from J, with 7 bases in between. CDR1 is SGDLS and CDR2 is YYNGEE in the germline V gene. The CDR3 DNA sequence: TGTGCCAGCAGCGTAGGGGGACTGAACACCGGGGAGCTGTTTTTT. Translation gives CASSVGGLNTGELFF.

The chain links TRBV11-3 to TRBJ2-7; D might be TRBD2 (6 bases). The germline V gene encodes CDR1 SGHNT and CDR2 YENEEA. The CDR3 loop spans 15 amino acids. The V end lost 3 bases, the J end lost 4 bases, and 16 bases lay between the germline ends. CDR3 DNA sequence: TGTGCCAGCAGCTTTTCAGCCGGAGGGGCTTACGAGCAGTACTTC. Its translation is CASSFSAGGAYEQYF.

The sample holds one count of this clone. The chain is built from TRBV7-9 and TRBJ1-2, with a possible D match to TRBD1 (6 bases). The CDR3 is 13 residues long. V dropped 2 bases and J dropped 8 bases, with 12 bases sitting between them. CDR1 and CDR2 (germline): SEHNR, FQNEAQ (reference sequence). The CDR3 here is CASSLLGGEGYTF. The CDR3 DNA reads TGTGCCAGCAGCTTACTAGGGGGAGAGGGCTACACCTTC.

The chain couples TRBV14 to TRBJ1-6; no definite D call. The CDR3 contains 14 residues. Germline V gene lookup returns CDR1 SGHDN and CDR2 FVKESK. Between the trimmed V and J ends, which lost 4 bases and 5 bases, there was a span of 9 bases. The CDR3 protein is CASSLARNNSPLHF. In DNA, the CDR3 is TGTGCCAGCAGCCTCGCTAGGAATAATTCACCCCTCCACTTT.

This chain uses TRBV28 with TRBJ1-6; possibly TRBD1 for D (6 bases). V lost 6 bases to trimming and J lost 5 bases, with 17 bases between them. The CDR3 has 16 residues. CDR1 MDHEN and CDR2 SYDVKM come from the germline V gene. The CDR3 region is CASSLSGGPNNSPLHF. CDR3 coding DNA: TGTGCCAGCAGCCTCTCCGGGGGGCCTAATAATTCACCCCTCCACTTT. Using reference TRBV28 and TRBJ1-6 for the parts outside the CDR3, the full variable domain is DVKVTQSSRYLVKRTGEKVFLECVQDMDHENMFWYRQDPGLGLRLIYFSYDVKMKEKGDIPEGYSVSREKKERFSLILESASTNQTSMYLCASSLSGGPNNSPLHFGNGTRLTVT.

The CDR3 DNA sequence: TGTGCCAGCAGCTTAGACGGGGGCACAGATACGCAGTATTTT. This gives the protein CASSLDGGTDTQYF. The chain couples TRBV7-8 to TRBJ2-3; TRBD2 is a possible D gene (5 bases). Germline-derived CDR1 and CDR2 are SGHVS and FQNEAQ. CDR3 length equals 14 residues. V lost 1 base and J 1 base, leaving 6 bases between the germline ends.

The chain recombines TRBV11-2 with TRBJ2-1; 7 nucleotides line up with TRBD2. Trimming removed 9 bases from V and 10 bases from J; junction bases left unmatched: 9. The CDR3 extends over 12 amino acids. CDR1 is SGHAT and CDR2 is FQNNGV in the germline V gene. The CDR3 region has the DNA TGTGCCAGTAAGCCGGGAGGAAGGGAGCAGTTCTTC. Translated: CASKPGGREQFF.